This TCR beta chain was identified during a study of cytomegalovirus exposure and HLA in healthy donors. Germline assignment: CDR1 SEHNR and CDR2 FQNEAQ (reference sequence). V was trimmed by 1 base and J by 6 bases, leaving 15 bases between them. The CDR3 length is 15 residues. The donors were part of the validation cohort of roughly 110 subjects. That cohort was separate from the first cohort, which comprised 700 or so subjects. Using immunoSEQ multiplex PCR, the repertoire was profiled, and TCRdb retains in-frame clones only, with some absent. The sample holds 300,000 to 350,000 clones, approximately 91% seen once.

The rearrangement links TRBV7-9 to TRBJ1-2; D call uncertain. This receptor was taken from a man younger than 45 in good health and CMV-seronegative. The sequenced sample was PBMCs. CDR3 amino acids: CASSLGLGLSDGYTF. The CDR3 DNA reads as TGTGCCAGCAGCTTAGGACTAGGCTTGTCGGATGGCTACACCTTC.